This TCR beta chain was captured by sequencing in a study of cytomegalovirus exposure and HLA in healthy donors (dated by TCRdb to about 2017). At the level of the whole study: In an earlier analysis of 450 to 750 of the donors, 276 Gb of sequence data and approximately 100 million unique TCR beta sequences from roughly 190 million T cells were reported. An early release covering around 630 HLA-typed donors comprised about 320 gigabases of sequencing data and some 79 million unique TCR sequences. Of the 300 to 450 genotyped donors, approximately 80% were placed in the genetic ancestry cluster associated with self-reported Caucasian donors. The study was designed to test whether signatures of past pathogen exposure could be identified by cataloging public T cell receptors. The T cell repertoires of about 700 subjects were profiled by immunosequencing and related to cytomegalovirus serostatus. A separate validation cohort of 100 to 150 different subjects was used in addition to the 666-subject first cohort. To predict cytomegalovirus infection status, the study combined high-throughput TCR immunosequencing, statistical association of individual TCRs with disease status, and machine learning. In a later analysis, previously published TCR beta repertoires from hundreds of donors were re-analyzed and high-resolution HLA genotyping was added so that TCR occurrence patterns could be studied. Rather than using new phenotypic data, the later analysis identified candidate immune exposures from TCR beta sequences and from how often those sequences occurred across donors. An earlier analysis of around 640 of the donors used high-throughput TCR beta sequencing to judge whether each TCR beta V gene segment behaved as functional or pseudogenic. Donor age, sex, ethnicity and CMV serostatus were compiled alongside the repertoire data. In a later genetic analysis, genome-wide SNP genotypes for 398 of the 666 donors were used, and that subset was treated as a discovery cohort. Every discovery cohort repertoire had been produced on one sequencing platform. Both class I and class II loci were covered by HLA typing, at four-digit resolution. The number of donors typed differed by locus, with about 620-630 for A, B, C, DRB1 and DQB1, over 500 for DQA1, about 610 for DPA1, and 472 for DPB1. Because of strong linkage in the cohort, five DR-DQ haplotypes were treated as single units for association and clustering. Among approximately 370 genotyped donors of the cohort, an average of around 250,000 unique TCR beta nucleotide sequences was sequenced per donor, of which 15% to 20% were non-productive. Results the study describes overall, beyond this receptor: A later genetic analysis associated a missense DCLRE1C variant with V-gene and J-gene trimming of TCR beta chains, and an independent cohort replicated the association. A total of 150 to 200 TCR beta chains were listed by the study as associated with cytomegalovirus. While some public TCRs were present in many individuals, most TCR sequences turned up only very rarely across donors. Some IMGT-functional V segments, including TRBV6-2 and TRBV6-3, could not be distinguished by the 87-base-pair reads and were therefore excluded. This cohort had only TCR beta chains sequenced, and the lack of alpha or paired-chain data limited which features could be detected. In a later genetic analysis, fewer N-insertions in productive TCRs were reported among donors in an Asian-associated ancestry cluster than the roughly 640-donor mean. When HLA alleles, especially DR and DQ, strongly co-occurred, attributing TCR associations to individual alleles was difficult. The sequencing pipeline was judged likely to have produced a cluster of highly shared sequence variants as a technical artifact. The earlier analysis of about 600 of the donors excluded seventeen rarely observed V segments, including chromosome 9 orphons, because counts were too low. The authors suggested that the approach could potentially be extended to other disease states and immunological phenotypes. A further reported finding was that TCR beta sequences accurately predicted the HLA-A and HLA-B alleles for most subjects in the first cohort. Because some donors lacked HLA typing at each locus, the association tests relied only on the typed subset. A later analysis found that TCR association rates varied across HLA loci, with DRB1 alleles showing the most associated TCRs and HLA-C alleles the fewest. The classifier was reported to diagnose cytomegalovirus status with high specificity and sensitivity in both the original and validation cohorts. In an earlier analysis of around 600 of the donors, most TCR beta V segments appeared in productive rearrangements about 87% or about 30% of the time, broadly matching IMGT annotations. For the cohort, immune exposure information was limited to CMV serostatus. Most CMV-associated TCR beta chains appeared to be HLA-restricted in a later analysis, and the HLA associations seemed to be driven largely by CMV exposure. Three of the identified cytomegalovirus-associated TCR beta chains were confirmed in vitro to be specific for cytomegalovirus antigens. In a later analysis, HLA-associated TCR beta chains were found to be more clonally expanded and to have lower generation probabilities than equally common non-associated chains. In a later analysis, 16,951 TCR beta sequences were associated with specific HLA alleles at a false discovery rate of 0.05. Several of the top co-occurrence clusters appeared to be linked to parvovirus B19, influenza, CMV and Epstein-Barr virus, according to a later analysis. The presence/absence analyses assumed that sequencing depth was roughly uniform across donors, and that assumption may not be true. Linkage disequilibrium might explain the correlated functional status among segregating V segments, but an unknown experimental factor could not be ruled out.

Between the V and J ends, shortened by 1 base and 3 bases respectively, the junction contains 10 bases. The germline V gene (reference sequence) supplies CDR1 SEHNR and CDR2 FQNEAQ. The cysteine opens and the phenylalanine closes a CDR3 of 14 amino acids. CDR3 DNA only is kept here, 42 bases in frame from base 1. In total, just over 650 healthy bone marrow donors made up the cohort. Cohort members were all nominally healthy when sampled, although unrecorded immune exposures were likely present. The donor was CMV seronegative and was included in the group of a few hundred seronegative cohort members. A peripheral blood sample was collected from each donor, and TCR beta sequencing was performed on peripheral blood mononuclear cells. Genomic DNA extraction from the blood cell samples was performed with the Qiagen DNeasy Blood Extraction Kit. Library method: the immunoSEQ multiplex PCR assay. For the multiplex PCR, a mixture combining 60 forward primers for TCR Vbeta segments and 13 reverse primers for TCR Jbeta segments was used. A multiplex PCR assay on genomic DNA amplified the CDR3 region of rearranged TCR beta genes. The Illumina HiSeq System was used to sequence the amplified TCR beta libraries as 87-base-pair reads. The original pipeline was this. A later analysis counted approximately 84 million unique TCR beta chains across the roughly 700 repertoires, and 9.5 million to 11 million of these chains were shared by at least two donors. Raw reads were error-corrected and collapsed into unique sequences with a nearest-neighbor algorithm that merged closely related sequences to remove PCR and sequencing errors. To assign V, D and J gene segments, CDR3 sequences were aligned to IMGT reference sequences. For a sequence to be retained, a match of at least six nucleotides to both a V gene segment and a J gene segment was required. A rearrangement was called productive if the CDR3 had no stop codons and remained in frame with V and J, and every other rearrangement was called non-productive. Following IMGT convention, CDR3 was defined as the stretch from the second conserved V-encoded cysteine to the conserved J-encoded phenylalanine. Sequences without an unambiguous match to a single V gene segment were excluded from the earlier analysis of almost 600 of the donors. In an earlier analysis of approximately 590 of the donors, a V segment was called functional when productive rearrangements were above 56.7%, and segregating when the standard deviation between donors exceeded 5%. To diagnose cytomegalovirus status from the catalog of TCR beta chain sequences, a statistical classification framework was built. In a later analysis, V and J genes were assigned by comparing TCR nucleotide sequences against IMGT/GENE-DB human TR gene sequences. The TCRdist pipeline was used in a later analysis to assign CDR3 sequences and most-parsimonious VDJ recombination scenarios. A later analysis defined each TCR beta chain by its CDR3 amino acid sequence plus V-gene family, and excluded reads lacking a unique V-gene family. To address suspected cross-contamination and a sequencing artifact, a later analysis removed around 590 highly shared, low-generation-probability nucleotide sequences. In a later analysis, a clonal expansion index for each public chain was calculated from normalized within-repertoire ranks of inferred template counts. A later analysis computed generation probabilities with a VDJ recombination model fitted to out-of-frame rearrangements, and checked the results against IGoR. In a later analysis, TCR-TCR, TCR-HLA and TCR-CMV co-occurrence was scored with hypergeometric tests, and a repertoire-size bias correction was applied to TCR pairs. In a later analysis, false discovery rates were estimated by permuting HLA or CMV assignments 20 times. A later analysis grouped co-occurring TCRs with DBSCAN, adding TCRdist sequence similarity when clustering within HLA-allele-positive subsets. For co-occurrence clustering, repertoires with fewer than 30,000 or more than 120,000 public chains were excluded, along with five repertoires with anomalous nucleotide sharing. The clones in this table, taken by TCRdb from immuneACCESS, are in-frame only. Not every clone is retained; where verified, under half of the shortfall comes from an unresolved V gene, and the cause of the rest is unknown. The D gene and trimming were derived from the DNA, and the V and J assignments and clone size from that table. The table for this sample lists over 150,000 clones; 80% to 85% of them were counted only once. 1.5% to 2% of the sample is in the top ten clones.

In the case of this clone: Its antigen is not yet known. No much larger clone exists at a distance of one base, and base qualities are not known.

Recombination joined TRBV7-9 with TRBJ2-7, with the D gene too uncertain to name. What was sequenced was PBMCs. This receptor was obtained from a man aged 45-65 years in good health and CMV-seronegative. The CDR3 in this case is CASSLVPTNYEQYF. In nucleotide form, the sequence is TGTGCCAGCAGCTTAGTCCCTACGAACTACGAGCAGTACTTC.